This T cell receptor (beta chain) emerged from a study of blood T cells in healthy people across ages (dated by TCRdb to about 2015). Concerning the study at large: In model experiments, template switching captured about one uniquely barcoded TCR beta cDNA molecule for every two T cells. To track age-related changes in TCR beta repertoire diversity, the study relied on deep sequencing normalized with unique cDNA molecular identifiers. The donors were divided into four age groups: young (average roughly 15 years), middle-aged (around 37), aged (roughly 66) and long-lived (82). To avoid experimental bias, donors of different ages were spread randomly across the sequencing lanes. Two additional independent replicas of 1 million unique cDNA reads from the same blood draw were analyzed for two donors (one aged 18 to 29 and one aged 80 or older).

What the authors observed across the whole study: Compared with the aged group, more naive CD4+ T cells, fewer expanded clones and increased TCR diversity were shown by the long-lived group, suggesting age selection. Estimates of total diversity from one million sequenced T cells were regarded as lower bounds and underestimates. As age increased, observed TCR beta diversity per million T cells dropped in a roughly linear way, and a significant reduction was already evident by age 40. Because profiling used bulk unsorted PBMCs, naive and antigen-experienced compartments could not be compared conclusively. Because the CMV infection status of the donors was unknown, age-related changes in expanded clonotypes may potentially have been confounded. The percentage of naive T cells measured by flow cytometry correlated strongly with observed TCR beta diversity.

The donors were 40 or so Caucasian individuals from Russia, aged about 6 to 95 years, who were systemically healthy. Around 10 milliliters of peripheral blood were collected from each donor into EDTA-treated Vacutainer tubes. Ficoll-Paque density-gradient centrifugation was used to isolate PBMCs, with at least 6.5 million per sample. Trizol reagent was used to extract total RNA from PBMCs, with at least 5 micrograms per sample. The percentages of naive CD45RAhigh/CD27high T cells were determined by flow cytometry on a PBMC aliquot from every donor. The library was prepared using 5' RACE. Data came from an Illumina HiSeq 2500. A second roughly 7 to 11 cycle PCR used a sample-barcoded 5' primer and a J-beta primer mix. A template-switch 5' adaptor carrying 12 random nucleotides introduced a unique molecular identifier onto each TCR beta cDNA molecule. Each sample yielded at least 3 million CDR3-containing paired-end reads. All of the RNA was converted into first-strand cDNA using the Mint cDNA synthesis kit, with a TRBC-specific oligonucleotide serving as the primer. Following uracil-DNA glycosylase treatment, a first 18-cycle PCR with universal primers M1SS and BC2_uni_R was performed on all cDNA. Processing in the source paper ran as follows. For normalization, 1 million high-quality reads, each with a distinct molecular identifier, were randomly selected from each sample. Reads sharing molecular identifiers were discarded rather than binned into consensus sequences. MiTCR, set to a Q25 quality threshold and the strictest error-elimination algorithm, was used for CDR3 identification, clonotype clustering and error correction. A nonparametric unseen species model with Euler transformation was used to estimate a lower bound on total TCR beta diversity. TCRdb redid the processing of the public reads, applying fastp at Q25 and MiXCR, and retained in-frame beta chains. CDR3 protein sequences are deduplicated, and each keeps its most common genes and DNA. TCRdb, not the original authors, processed these V and J calls. In this sample the table shows around 1,500,000 distinct CDR3 sequences, around 39% of which occur a single time. The ten top clones hold 6.5% to 10% of the sample.

This clonotype was picked up many times. Its target antigen remains unknown. No much larger clone exists at a distance of one base, and base qualities are not known. The germline V gene encodes CDR1 SGHDN and CDR2 FVKESK. From V the trimming removes 4 bases and from J it removes 1 base, while the gene matches leave 0 bases of the junction unaccounted for. The CDR3 holds 13 amino acids from the cysteine to the phenylalanine. Solely the CDR3 DNA is kept, with 39 bases framed from the first base. The rearrangement joined TRBV14 to TRBJ1-1; TRBD1 lines up with 7 middle nucleotides. This TCR derives from a woman aged 18-30 years in good health. Sequenced: blood. The CDR3 is CASSRQGNTEAFF. The nucleotides read TGTGCCAGCAGCCGACAGGGGAACACTGAAGCTTTCTTT.